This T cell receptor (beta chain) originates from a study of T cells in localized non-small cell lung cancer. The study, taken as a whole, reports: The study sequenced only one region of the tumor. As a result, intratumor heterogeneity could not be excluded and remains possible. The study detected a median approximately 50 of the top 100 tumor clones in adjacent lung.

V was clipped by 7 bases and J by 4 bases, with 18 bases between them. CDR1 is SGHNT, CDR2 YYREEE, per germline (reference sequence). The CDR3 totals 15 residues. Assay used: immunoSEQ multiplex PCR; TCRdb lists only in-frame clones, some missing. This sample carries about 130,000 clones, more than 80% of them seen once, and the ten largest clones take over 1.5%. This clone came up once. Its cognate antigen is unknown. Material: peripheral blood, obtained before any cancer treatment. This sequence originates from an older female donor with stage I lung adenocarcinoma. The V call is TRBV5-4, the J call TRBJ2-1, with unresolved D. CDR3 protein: CASRRETAAYNEQFF. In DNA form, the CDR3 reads TGTGCCAGCCGCCGAGAGACGGCCGCTTACAATGAGCAGTTCTTC.